A single sample gave rise to the 4 T cell receptor beta chains below, sequenced in a study of identical twins. MiXCR, run by TCRdb on the 5' RACE reads, gives a single entry per CDR3 protein. The sample has 650,000 to 800,000 distinct CDR3 sequences; around 8.6% are singletons. The data were also submitted as part of a second study, on yellow fever vaccine responses in identical twins.

The specimen sequenced was PBMCs. All receptors derive from a woman younger than 35 in good health.

This clonotype was seen only a few times. V is TRBV25-1 and J is TRBJ2-3, with D possibly matching TRBD2 (5 bases). The V gene lost 3 bases and the J gene lost 3 bases, with 13 bases spanning the gap. Per the germline V gene, CDR1 is MGHDK and CDR2 is SYGVNS. The CDR3 spans 15 residues. Written as DNA, the CDR3 is TGTGCCAGCAGTGACGTAGGGCGGGCAACAGATACGCAGTATTTT. Translation gives CASSDVGRATDTQYF. The whole variable domain, filled in from reference TRBV25-1 and TRBJ2-3, reads EADIYQTPRYLVIGTGKKITLECSQTMGHDKMYWYQQDPGMELHLIHYSYGVNSTEKGDLSSESTVSRIRTEHFPLTLESARPSHTSQYLCASSDVGRATDTQYFGPGTRLTVL.

The rearrangement links TRBV3-1 to TRBJ2-5, with D possibly being TRBD1 or TRBD2 (9 bases each). The germline V gene encodes CDR1 LGHDT and CDR2 YNNKEL (reference sequence). V shed 2 bases and J shed 2 bases, with 33 bases lying between them. CDR3 length: 22 amino acids. CDR3 loop: CASSQPTSTGGGIAGEQETQYF. Written as DNA, the CDR3 is TGTGCCAGCAGCCAACCGACCTCAACAGGGGGCGGGATAGCGGGGGAGCAAGAGACCCAGTACTTC.

This chain's CDR3 is CASSTTGNQPQHF. In DNA form, the CDR3 reads TGTGCCAGCAGTACGACAGGGAATCAGCCCCAGCATTTT. The V gene is TRBV6-1, the J gene TRBJ1-5; 7 bases agree with TRBD1. Germline V lookup: CDR1 MNHNS, CDR2 SASEGT. The CDR3 is 13 amino acids. After removal of 5 bases from V and 4 bases from J, the junction contained 2 bases not matched to a gene.

The chain couples TRBV12-3 or TRBV12-4 to TRBJ2-6; no reliable D call. The CDR3 is made up of 14 amino acids. Trimming cost V 7 bases and J 3 bases, with 10 bases left between them. The CDR3 bases are TGTGCCAGCAACCCAGTGAGTGGGGCCAACGTCCTGACTTTC. Protein: CASNPVSGANVLTF.